A selection of T cell receptor beta chains follows, all from one sample in a study of T cell responses to AZD1222 COVID-19 vaccine. The protocol was immunoSEQ multiplex PCR, while the TCRdb copy is restricted to in-frame clones and leaves out a portion. The data show tens of thousands of clones, approximately 81% seen once. Here the sequenced sample was peripheral blood, taken on day 0 of AZD1222 vaccination. Receptors originate from an adult in good health. CDR3s include the opening cysteine and the closing phenylalanine or tryptophan. D genes are given only for firm matches. Size is stated for part of the rows, as once, few or many counts, or as a class when the clone is expanded.

clone_size j_call d_call v_call cdr3_nt cdr3_aa
. TRBJ1-3 . TRBV28 TGTGCCAGCAGTTTATTCGGGGCAAGCTCTGGAAACACCATATATTTT CASSLFGASSGNTIYF
. TRBJ2-2 . TRBV5-1 TGCGCCAGCAGCTTGGCCAGGGGCCTCACCGGGGAGCTGTTTTTT CASSLARGLTGELFF
. TRBJ2-3 . TRBV5-1 TGCGCCAGCACACCGGGACTACTAACTCAGGGGATGTATTTT CASTPGLLTQGMYF
once TRBJ1-6 . TRBV5-1 TGCGCCAGCAGCTTGAGCCGGGCCGTTAATTCACCCCTCCACTTT CASSLSRAVNSPLHF
. TRBJ2-3 . TRBV7-3 TGTGCCAGCAGCTTAAGCGGGGACACTAGCACAGATACGCAGTATTTT CASSLSGDTSTDTQYF
. TRBJ2-1 TRBD1 TRBV9 TGTGCCAGCAGCTCCGGGACAGGGCGATCCTACAATGAGCAGTTCTTC CASSSGTGRSYNEQFF
. TRBJ2-7 TRBD1 TRBV5-1 TGCGCCAGCAGGGCCGGGACAGTCTACGAGCAGTACTTC CASRAGTVYEQYF
few TRBJ2-7 . TRBV6-5 TGTGCCAGCAGTTACTCGCCTACTAGCCGGACCTACGAGCAGTACTTC CASSYSPTSRTYEQYF
. TRBJ2-1 . TRBV5-1 TGCGCCAGCAGCAGAAGCCAGCGTGATGAGCAGTTCTTC CASSRSQRDEQFF
. TRBJ1-1 . TRBV5-1 TGCGCCAGCAGCTTGGCACAGGGAGTTTGGACTGAAGCTTTCTTT CASSLAQGVWTEAFF
. TRBJ1-3 . TRBV21-1 TGTGCCAGCAGCCCCCTTAGGACAGGTTCCTCTGGAAACACCATATATTTT CASSPLRTGSSGNTIYF
. TRBJ2-3 . TRBV2 TGTGCCAGCGGCGTCTCGGGACGGAGCACAGATACGCAGTATTTT CASGVSGRSTDTQYF
. TRBJ1-3 . TRBV12-3/TRBV12-4 TGTGCCAGCAGGATCTTAAACACCATATATTTT CASRILNTIYF
. TRBJ1-2 TRBD1 TRBV10-3 TGTGCCATCAGTGAGGGAGTACAGACAGGGAGGGGCTACACCTTC CAISEGVQTGRGYTF
. TRBJ1-1 . TRBV27 TGTGCCAGCAGTCCCTCAAACACGATGAACACTGAAGCTTTCTTT CASSPSNTMNTEAFF
few TRBJ1-2 . TRBV7-2 TGTGCCAGCAGCTTAGGGCCCGACAGTTCCTATGGCTACACCTTC CASSLGPDSSYGYTF
. TRBJ2-7 TRBD2 TRBV12-5 TGTGCTAGTGGATTCCTGGCGGGGGGGGTCGAGCAGTACTTC CASGFLAGGVEQYF
. TRBJ2-5 . TRBV19 TGTGCCAGTAGTATAATCTCGGCAGGGGAAGAGACCCAGTACTTC CASSIISAGEETQYF
. TRBJ2-2 TRBD1 TRBV25-1 TGTGCCAGCAGTTCCACAGGGGTGTACGCCGGGGAGCTGTTTTTT CASSSTGVYAGELFF
. TRBJ1-1 . TRBV4-1 TGCGCCAGCAGTCAGTATTTACTAGGGGAAGCTTTCTTT CASSQYLLGEAFF
. TRBJ2-2 TRBD1 TRBV19 TGTGCCAGTACTGTCTGGACAGGGGGCATCGGGGAGCTGTTTTTT CASTVWTGGIGELFF
. TRBJ2-5 . TRBV20-1 TGCAGTGCCCATTGGGGGGAGACCCAGTACTTC CSAHWGETQYF
. TRBJ2-2 TRBD2 TRBV18 TGTGCCAGCTCACCACGGAGGGAGGGAAACACCGGGGAGCTGTTTTTT CASSPRREGNTGELFF
once TRBJ1-2 TRBD1 TRBV7-9 TGTGCCAGCAGCTCGACAGGGAGTGGCTACACCTTC CASSSTGSGYTF
. TRBJ2-2 . TRBV5-4 TGTGCCAGCAGCTTGGCCGAACGGGGGACCGGGGAGCTGTTTTTT CASSLAERGTGELFF
. TRBJ2-1 TRBD2 TRBV6-4 TGTGCCAGCAGTAAACTAGCGGGGGCCAACAATGAGCAGTTCTTC CASSKLAGANNEQFF
. TRBJ2-7 . TRBV18 TGTGCCAGCTCACCGATTCCGGCCACATCCTACGAGCAGTACTTC CASSPIPATSYEQYF
. TRBJ2-5 . TRBV5-1 TGCGCCAGCAGGTCGGGCAGCAGGGCGGAGGAGACCCAGTACTTC CASRSGSRAEETQYF
. TRBJ1-1 . TRBV19 TGTGCCAGTAGTATAGATCGTAGAGGAACTGAAGCTTTCTTT CASSIDRRGTEAFF
. TRBJ1-2 . TRBV5-1 TGCGCCAGCAGCTTGGAAAGGACAGCCACCTATGGCTACACCTTC CASSLERTATYGYTF
. TRBJ1-5 . TRBV7-6 TGTGCCAGCAGCTTGGAGCCGATGGGTCAGCCCCAGCATTTT CASSLEPMGQPQHF
. TRBJ2-1 TRBD2 TRBV14 TGTGCCAGCAGCCGCCGACTAGCTGACAATGAGCAGTTCTTC CASSRRLADNEQFF
. TRBJ2-7 . TRBV11-2 TGTGCCAGCAGCCCAGGGACTCACAGCTCCTACGAGCAGTACTTC CASSPGTHSSYEQYF
. TRBJ2-7 TRBD1 TRBV7-2 TGTGCCAGCAGCCGGGGACAGGGAGACGAGCAGTACTTC CASSRGQGDEQYF
few TRBJ2-1 . TRBV20-1 TGCAGTGGGATTGGGAACAATGAGCAGTTCTTC CSGIGNNEQFF
. TRBJ1-6 . TRBV18 TGTGCCAGCTCACCCCAGGGTAGCGGATCTTCACCCCTCCACTTT CASSPQGSGSSPLHF
. TRBJ1-3 . TRBV12-2 TGTGCAAGTCGCTTAGTGGGGGCAGAATCCTCTGGAAACACCATATATTTT CASRLVGAESSGNTIYF
. TRBJ1-5 . TRBV19 TGTGCCAGTAGCGTCGACGGAAGCAATCAGCCCCAGCATTTT CASSVDGSNQPQHF
. TRBJ1-1 . TRBV11-2 TGTGCCAGCAGCTCCACCCCCGGGACAAAGAACACTGAAGCTTTCTTT CASSSTPGTKNTEAFF
once TRBJ1-2 TRBD1 TRBV2 TGTGCCAGCAGTTATTATCCGGGACAGGGGAACGATGGCTACACCTTC CASSYYPGQGNDGYTF
. TRBJ2-7 . TRBV5-4 TGTGCCAGCAGCTTACGGGGGTCCGCCTACGAGCAGTACTTC CASSLRGSAYEQYF